This entry features one T cell receptor beta chain sequence. This sample is part of a study of blood T cell repertoires in COVID-19. Study-wide background: Sample material is recorded as cDNA or gDNA derived from T cells, B-cell-depleted T cells, or PBMCs.

Original handling: Counts of nucleated cells, estimated from reference gene primer amplification, were obtained. Sequencing was performed with immunoSEQ multiplex PCR; in TCRdb, only in-frame clones are kept and a portion is missing. The V and J calls and clone size are taken from that table; D and trimming were inferred from the DNA. Of about 180,000 clones in the sample, almost 85% were seen once. The germline gives CDR1 MDHEN, CDR2 SYDVKM. V lost 10 bases, J lost 6 bases, and 5 bases stayed unmatched. CDR3 size: 11 residues. This clonotype was obtained from a man between 18 and 35 years old with active or convalescent COVID-19. J is TRBJ1-2 and V is TRBV28, with TRBD1 matching 7 bases. Sequencing input: peripheral blood. CDR3 protein: CATIRGNGYTF. Here the CDR3 DNA reads TGTGCCACCATCAGGGGGAATGGCTACACCTTC.